A single T cell receptor beta chain is shown here with its context. What it binds is unknown. Time point of the sample: persistent/refractory GD, antithyroid drugs over 5 years with positive TRAb. After RNA was extracted from PBMCs, the TCR library was made from it. In building TCR beta libraries, iRepertoire HTBI primers were used together with Arm-PCR of CDR3 regions. Per the original data handling: The identification of 62 TRBV and around 15 TRBJ segments was made across samples. A single record per CDR3 protein comes from TCRdb applying MiXCR to the multiplex PCR reads. The V and J calls shown here were made by TCRdb, not taken from the authors' results. The table has more than 350,000 distinct CDR3 sequences, roughly a fifth seen once. The record originates from a study of regulatory T cells in long-lasting Graves disease. Overall study: Those with persistent Graves' disease had received antithyroid drugs for over 5 years with positive TSH receptor antibodies. General study results and limits: Peripheral blood alone, not thyroid tissue, underwent study.

Trimming left V 3 bases short and J 7 bases short, with 9 bases between. The CDR3 is 12 amino acids. The V gene's germline CDR1 is SEHNR and CDR2 FQNEAQ (reference sequence). This receptor was taken from a female donor with Graves disease. The chain couples TRBV7-9 to TRBJ1-1, with TRBD1 as a possible D gene (5 bases). The specimen was peripheral blood mononuclear cells (PBMCs), collected when the disease was refractory, from a patient treated with antithyroid drugs. In nucleotides, the CDR3 is TGTGCCAGCAGCTTGGGGCCACGTGAAGCTTTCTTT. Protein sequence: CASSLGPREAFF.